The next 10 T cell receptor beta chains were all read from a single sample in a study of T cell changes during pregnancy in multiple sclerosis. Sequencing used immunoSEQ multiplex PCR; TCRdb keeps in-frame clones, though not all of them. The sample lists tens of thousands of clones; around 90% were seen once. This specimen consisted of CD4+ T cells from peripheral blood mononuclear cells, obtained in the first trimester of pregnancy. All receptors come from a female donor with multiple sclerosis, enrolled in a pregnancy study.

The chain recombines TRBV7-2 with TRBJ2-3; a weak D match, TRBD1 (6 bases). Trimming removed 2 bases from V and 3 bases from J, with 12 bases in between. There are 15 residues in the CDR3. The V gene's germline CDR1 is SGHTA and CDR2 FQGNSA. The CDR3 DNA reads as TGTGCCAGCAGCTTATCGGGACAAGGGACAGATACGCAGTATTTT. Residues: CASSLSGQGTDTQYF.

V is TRBV28 and J is TRBJ1-2, with 7 bases matching TRBD1. Germline values: CDR1 MDHEN, CDR2 SYDVKM. J was trimmed by 2 bases and V by 8 bases; bases with no gene match: 2. CDR3 length equals 12 residues. The CDR3 sequence: CASSGQNYGYTF. DNA for the CDR3: TGTGCCAGCTCGGGACAGAACTATGGCTACACCTTC.

The V and J genes are TRBV5-6 and TRBJ1-4; 7 nucleotides match TRBD1. The CDR3 runs to 16 residues. Germline V gene lookup returns CDR1 SGHDT and CDR2 YYEEEE. V gave up 0 bases and J gave up 7 bases; unmatched junction bases: 9. The CDR3 nucleotides read TGTGCCAGCAGCTTGGGGGATCAGACAGGGATTGAAAAACTGTTTTTT. Translation: CASSLGDQTGIEKLFF.

CDR3 amino acids: CASSLVGEANEQYF. The CDR3 region has the DNA TGTGCCAGCAGTTTGGTTGGAGAAGCGAACGAGCAGTACTTC. This chain uses TRBV28 with TRBJ2-7; D gene unclear. Deletions cut 3 bases from V and 5 bases from J, with 14 bases between. This CDR3 has 14 amino acids. The germline gives CDR1 MDHEN, CDR2 SYDVKM. The whole variable domain, filled in from reference TRBV28 and TRBJ2-7, reads DVKVTQSSRYLVKRTGEKVFLECVQDMDHENMFWYRQDPGLGLRLIYFSYDVKMKEKGDIPEGYSVSREKKERFSLILESASTNQTSMYLCASSLVGEANEQYFGPGTRLTVT.

This chain uses TRBV11-2 with TRBJ2-1, with 10 bases that match TRBD2. Unmatched junction bases numbered 13, after V lost 5 bases and J lost 0 bases. The germline V gene encodes CDR1 SGHAT and CDR2 FQNNGV. This CDR3 is built from 19 residues. The CDR3: CASSPTAGGPTGSYNEQFF. CDR3 in DNA: TGTGCCAGCAGCCCGACAGCGGGAGGGCCTACTGGCTCCTACAATGAGCAGTTCTTC.

The chain employs TRBV2 and TRBJ2-5, with D maybe TRBD1 (6 bases). CDR1 and CDR2 (germline): SNHLY, FYNNEI. The CDR3 spans 15 residues. V was pared by 7 bases and J by 2 bases, with 17 bases between. In DNA form, the CDR3 reads TGTGCCAGCAAGGCCCAGGGGCAGGGGCAAGAGACCCAGTACTTC. Translating it yields CASKAQGQGQETQYF.

V and J are TRBV6-1 and TRBJ1-6, with 7 bases that match TRBD1. With V trimmed by 9 bases and J by 8 bases, 7 bases remained unmatched. The CDR3 runs 13 residues. Germline V CDR1 and CDR2: MNHNS, SASEGT. CDR3 region: CASIQGNDSPLHF. CDR3 DNA: TGTGCCAGTATACAGGGGAACGATTCACCCCTCCACTTT.

The genes are TRBV9 and TRBJ2-5, with 10 bases that match TRBD2. V lost 4 bases to trimming and J lost 5 bases; unmatched junction nucleotides: 11. CDR3 length equals 16 residues. Germline assignment: CDR1 SGDLS and CDR2 YYNGEE. The CDR3 reads CASSPGNSGGQETQYF. CDR3 nucleotides: TGTGCCAGCAGCCCAGGGAATAGCGGGGGGCAGGAGACCCAGTACTTC.

The chain is built from TRBV6-6 and TRBJ2-1, with 11 bases aligning to TRBD2. The CDR3 runs to 14 residues. Losses at the gene ends were 6 bases for V and 9 bases for J; bases not matched to a gene: 7. Germline CDR1 reads MNHNY; CDR2 reads SVGAGI (reference sequence). The chain's CDR3 is CASRDSGRAREQFF. The CDR3 DNA follows: TGTGCCAGCAGGGATAGCGGGAGGGCTCGTGAGCAGTTCTTC.

CDR3 sequence: CASSLCQGGCGYTF. CDR3 coding DNA: TGTGCCAGCAGTTTATGCCAGGGGGGCTGCGGCTACACCTTC. The chain couples TRBV28 to TRBJ1-2; 7 bases fit TRBD1. The V gene end was trimmed by 0 bases and the J gene end by 8 bases; junction bases not matched to a gene: 6. The CDR3 covers 14 residues. The germline V gene encodes CDR1 MDHEN and CDR2 SYDVKM.